The rows below give T cell receptor beta chains drawn from one sample of a study of cytomegalovirus exposure and HLA in healthy donors. The repertoire was sequenced with immunoSEQ multiplex PCR; TCRdb's copy has only in-frame clones and lacks some. The profile shows some 40,000 clones, about 60% of them singletons. Sample: PBMCs. Receptor source: a man in his fifties or sixties in good health and CMV-seropositive. Each CDR3 is given with its conserved first and last residue. Not every row has a clone size; where given, it reads once, few, many or a size class.

size: -; J: TRBJ2-1; V: TRBV7-3; CDR3: CASSKEAEATYNEQFF
size: -; J: TRBJ2-7; V: TRBV19; CDR3: CASTSGYEQYF
size: few; J: TRBJ1-5; V: TRBV15; CDR3: CATQRAGNNQPQHF
size: -; J: TRBJ2-2; V: TRBV7-8; CDR3: CASSPGVAGGTTGELFF
size: once; J: TRBJ1-4; V: TRBV7-4; CDR3: CASSSGRVRVF
size: -; J: TRBJ2-7; V: TRBV7-9; CDR3: CASSFGTSGRPWDF
size: -; J: TRBJ2-7; V: TRBV18; CDR3: CASSPGQTSYEQYF
size: -; J: TRBJ2-7; V: TRBV18; CDR3: CASSPRQANSYEQYF
size: -; J: TRBJ2-1; V: TRBV11-2; CDR3: CASSRDRDEQFF
size: -; J: TRBJ2-3; V: TRBV5-1; CDR3: CASSFRDSRTDTQYF
size: -; J: TRBJ1-2; V: TRBV30; CDR3: CAWSESGYGYTF
size: -; J: TRBJ2-1; V: TRBV2; CDR3: CAIPLRDRAFSEQFF